Listed below are T cell receptor beta chains from one sample, sequenced in a study of blood T cell repertoires in COVID-19. Method: immunoSEQ multiplex PCR; TCRdb's copy keeps in-frame clones and lacks some. Of fewer than 200,000 clones listed, 84% are singletons. Material for sequencing was PBMCs or T cells enriched from blood (not recorded which). The receptors derive from a man in his forties or fifties who had recovered from COVID-19. Each CDR3 is given with its conserved first and last residue. The D gene is left open where the match is weak. Clone size is shown for a subset of rows, as once, few, many or a class of expanded clone.

- - TRBJ1-5 TRBV2 CASSRGEGQPQHF TGTGCCAGCAGTCGGGGGGAAGGACAGCCCCAGCATTTT
- - TRBJ2-5 TRBV28 CASTQGLRETQYF TGTGCCAGCACCCAGGGGCTCAGGGAGACCCAGTACTTC
- - TRBJ1-1 TRBV18 CASSPLQETEAFF TGTGCCAGCTCACCCCTACAGGAGACTGAAGCTTTCTTT
TRBD1 - TRBJ1-5 TRBV27 CASSLFSGGPQPQHF TGTGCCAGCAGTTTATTTTCAGGGGGTCCTCAGCCCCAGCATTTT
TRBD2 few TRBJ2-3 TRBV3-1/TRBV3-2 CASSPTSGGADTQYF TGTGCCAGCAGCCCCACTAGCGGGGGGGCAGATACGCAGTATTTT
- - TRBJ1-1 TRBV10-3 CAISPRQVNTEAFF TGTGCCATCAGCCCTCGACAGGTGAACACTGAAGCTTTCTTT
- - TRBJ2-7 TRBV9 CASSVAPDSYYEQYF TGTGCCAGCAGCGTAGCCCCGGACAGTTACTACGAGCAGTACTTC
- - TRBJ1-1 TRBV6-5 CASSYSARGNTEAFF TGTGCCAGCAGTTACTCGGCTCGCGGAAACACTGAAGCTTTCTTT
- few TRBJ1-1 TRBV10-1 CASSYTPGTEAFF TGCGCCAGCAGTTATACCCCGGGCACTGAAGCTTTCTTT
- - TRBJ1-1 TRBV23-1 CASSQSGGDNRSWTEAFF TGCGCCAGCAGTCAATCAGGTGGTGACAACCGGTCGTGGACTGAAGCTTTCTTT
TRBD1 - TRBJ1-3 TRBV3-1/TRBV3-2 CASSRGTGGHTIYF TGTGCCAGCAGCCGAGGGACAGGGGGACACACCATATATTTT
- - TRBJ1-4 TRBV21-1 CASSKGGQGANHATNEKLFF TGTGCCAGCAGCAAGGGGGGACAGGGAGCTAACCACGCAACTAATGAAAAACTGTTTTTT
- - TRBJ2-7 TRBV6-5 CASSYPLRGTYEQYF TGTGCCAGCAGTTACCCCCTCCGGGGAACCTACGAGCAGTACTTC
TRBD1 - TRBJ1-6 TRBV2 CASSIGQVNSPLHF TGTGCCAGCAGTATCGGACAGGTTAATTCACCCCTCCACTTT
- - TRBJ2-2 TRBV30 CAWSVRRNGELFF TGTGCCTGGAGTGTACGGAGGAACGGGGAGCTGTTTTTT
TRBD1 - TRBJ1-5 TRBV19 CASSMGTGGRRGNQPQHF TGTGCCAGTAGTATGGGGACAGGGGGCCGCCGAGGCAATCAGCCCCAGCATTTT
TRBD1 - TRBJ2-3 TRBV5-1 CASCRDSHRLVGTDTQYF TGCGCCAGCTGTAGGGACAGTCACCGGCTAGTTGGCACAGATACGCAGTATTTT
TRBD1 - TRBJ2-5 TRBV24-1 CATQTGYQETQYF TGTGCCACTCAGACAGGGTACCAAGAGACCCAGTACTTC
- - TRBJ2-6 TRBV3-1/TRBV3-2 CASSQTGANVLTF TGTGCCAGCAGCCAGACAGGGGCCAACGTCCTGACTTTC
- - TRBJ2-7 TRBV7-8 CASSLGPRSYEQYF TGTGCCAGCAGCTTAGGCCCCAGGTCCTACGAGCAGTACTTC
TRBD1 - TRBJ1-1 TRBV5-5 CASSMKPGQGFKLVSEAFF TGTGCCAGCAGCATGAAGCCGGGACAGGGTTTTAAATTGGTTTCTGAAGCTTTCTTT
TRBD1 - TRBJ1-4 TRBV7-3 CATRDRVREKLFF TGTGCCACCAGGGACAGGGTCCGAGAAAAACTGTTTTTT
TRBD2 many TRBJ2-5 TRBV4-2 CASSQDGPGGETQYF TGTGCCAGCAGCCAAGACGGGCCGGGGGGGGAGACCCAGTACTTC
TRBD1 - TRBJ2-2 TRBV7-3 CASSNRDRGSGELFF TGTGCCAGCAGCAACCGGGACAGGGGTTCCGGGGAGCTGTTTTTT
- few TRBJ1-6 TRBV19 CASSLLNSPLHF TGTGCCAGTAGCCTCCTTAATTCACCCCTCCACTTT
- - TRBJ1-5 TRBV6-2/TRBV6-3 CASSSQGGSNQPQHF TGTGCCAGCAGTTCACAGGGTGGTAGCAATCAGCCCCAGCATTTT
- - TRBJ2-7 TRBV24-1 CATPGSRRRWHQEPEQYF TGTGCCACCCCGGGGTCTAGGCGTCGTTGGCACCAGGAGCCCGAGCAGTACTTC
- - TRBJ1-1 TRBV25-1 CASSWNRGADTEAFF TGTGCCAGCAGTTGGAACCGGGGAGCGGACACTGAAGCTTTCTTT
- - TRBJ2-5 TRBV7-9 CASSRGRAASRETQYF TGTGCCAGCAGCAGGGGGAGGGCGGCCTCGCGGGAGACCCAGTACTTC
TRBD1 few TRBJ1-1 TRBV11-3 CASSLVGQGGTEAFF TGTGCCAGCAGCTTAGTTGGACAGGGGGGCACTGAAGCTTTCTTT
TRBD1 - TRBJ2-7 TRBV10-1 CASSVPRSGQVLRKGEQYF TGCGCCAGCAGTGTCCCCCGTTCCGGACAGGTCCTCAGAAAAGGCGAGCAGTACTTC
- once TRBJ2-1 TRBV9 CASRGAGNEQFF TGTGCCAGCAGGGGGGCCGGTAATGAGCAGTTCTTC
- - TRBJ2-7 TRBV28 CASRSSDSPYEQYF TGTGCCAGCAGATCATCGGACTCCCCCTACGAGCAGTACTTC
TRBD1 - TRBJ2-7 TRBV4-3 CASSQDRAFPEQYF TGCGCCAGCAGCCAGGACAGGGCTTTCCCCGAGCAGTACTTC